A selection of T cell receptor beta chains follows, all from one sample in a study of response to subunit inactivated influenza vaccine. One entry per CDR3 protein results from TCRdb running MiXCR on the RT-PCR reads. Among hundreds of thousands of distinct CDR3 sequences listed, less than 20% were seen once. Source: PBMCs from blood, taken less than 6 days after vaccination. The receptors here all came from a man aged 45 to 65 who received an inactivated influenza vaccine. CDR3s include the opening cysteine and the closing phenylalanine or tryptophan. D genes are given only for firm matches.

v_gene	d_gene	j_gene	len	CDR3aa
TRBV6-2/TRBV6-3	TRBD2	TRBJ2-7	15	CASSYSSAGAYEQYF
TRBV5-1	TRBD1	TRBJ1-2	15	CASSDTGGGNYGYTF
TRBV11-2	-	TRBJ2-7	14	CASSGFYGKYEQYF
TRBV9	TRBD1	TRBJ2-7	16	CASSEGGLGISYEQYF
TRBV6-5	-	TRBJ2-7	12	CASRTAPGEQYF
TRBV7-2	-	TRBJ2-7	8	CASRGQYF
TRBV5-1	TRBD2	TRBJ2-3	17	CTSSLAHGAGVTDTQYF
TRBV11-2	-	TRBJ2-1	12	CASTDGYNEQFF
TRBV27	-	TRBJ2-7	16	CASSRIRGDWAYEQYF
TRBV20-1	-	TRBJ2-7	11	CSAKDSYEQYF
TRBV4-1	TRBD2	TRBJ2-4	19	CASSQGSSGGFVAKNIQYF
TRBV20-1	-	TRBJ1-5	14	CSARKGQSVSPQHF
TRBV5-1	-	TRBJ2-2	15	CASSSSDRYTGELFF
TRBV7-2	-	TRBJ1-4	14	CASSLMGRSEKLFF
TRBV7-2	-	TRBJ2-7	14	CASSLEAGFYEQYF
TRBV29-1	-	TRBJ1-1	12	CSGGSVNTEAFF
TRBV20-1	-	TRBJ2-5	13	CSARGRGLETQYF
TRBV29-1	-	TRBJ2-7	13	CSVSSVSSYEQYF
TRBV20-1	-	TRBJ2-3	14	CSAPWPLSTDTQYF
TRBV20-1	-	TRBJ2-5	15	CSAMPLKTGQETQYF
TRBV5-1	-	TRBJ2-5	18	CASSLAGVSRGRQETQYF
TRBV12-3/TRBV12-4	TRBD1	TRBJ1-2	15	CASSFLGQGLYGYTF
TRBV29-1	TRBD1	TRBJ2-7	13	CSVRTGGTYEQYF
TRBV7-2	-	TRBJ2-7	15	CASSPGGPSTGEQYF
TRBV6-1	TRBD2	TRBJ2-7	15	CASSGLAGSSYEQYF
TRBV20-1	-	TRBJ2-7	15	CSADGHGTPSYEQYF
TRBV4-2	-	TRBJ2-6	16	CASSPVGASGANVLTF
TRBV6-1	-	TRBJ2-7	15	CASGLSRDTSYEQYF
TRBV20-1	-	TRBJ1-5	14	CSASRGVGNQPQHF
TRBV4-3	TRBD2	TRBJ2-7	16	CASSQDFLAGAYEQYF
TRBV12-3/TRBV12-4	-	TRBJ2-5	13	CASSYRDIGTQYF
TRBV20-1	-	TRBJ1-2	13	CSPHRGVGYGYTF
TRBV7-3	-	TRBJ2-7	13	CASSTGLYGEQYF
TRBV7-2	-	TRBJ1-2	12	CASSPARGGYTF
TRBV7-3	TRBD1	TRBJ2-1	16	CASSLDRGRTYNEQFF
TRBV7-2	TRBD1	TRBJ1-1	14	CASSSLTGWTEAFF
TRBV18	TRBD2	TRBJ2-7	14	CASSPSASGNEQYF
TRBV6-2/TRBV6-3	TRBD2	TRBJ2-1	16	CASSPRWGGSYNEQFF
TRBV7-2	-	TRBJ2-7	14	CASSLGHTTYEQYF
TRBV15	TRBD2	TRBJ2-5	17	CATSRDFSGGVVETQYF
TRBV5-1	TRBD1	TRBJ2-1	16	CASSGSDRGHYNEQFF
TRBV6-2/TRBV6-3	TRBD2	TRBJ2-5	13	CASRISGKETQHF
TRBV10-2	TRBD1	TRBJ2-1	15	CASSESQGARNEQFF
TRBV20-1	TRBD1	TRBJ2-7	15	CSARPGTGGRYEQYF
TRBV27	-	TRBJ2-7	14	CASSLTGTPTKKYF
TRBV28	TRBD1	TRBJ1-2	13	CASRLGTGPGYTF
TRBV6-5	-	TRBJ2-2	12	CASSERGGELFF
TRBV11-1	-	TRBJ2-1	13	CASSRLRSSEQFF
TRBV27	-	TRBJ2-7	15	CASSFSASLSYEQYF
TRBV11-1	-	TRBJ2-3	16	CASSLGNGGDTDTQYF
TRBV12-3/TRBV12-4	-	TRBJ2-7	14	CASSRPGHTYEQYF
TRBV6-2/TRBV6-3	-	TRBJ2-2	16	CASSYGGISNTGELFF
TRBV5-1	-	TRBJ2-7	13	CASSLRTDYEQYF
TRBV6-2/TRBV6-3	-	TRBJ2-7	13	CASSYSPGSGQYF
TRBV7-2	TRBD1	TRBJ1-6	16	CASSLATQGAGSPLHF